These 13 T cell receptor beta chains were sequenced from one sample in a study of blood T cell repertoires in COVID-19. Method: immunoSEQ multiplex PCR; TCRdb's copy keeps in-frame clones and lacks some. This sample has 200,000 to 300,000 clones, with around nine tenths found just once. Sequenced: peripheral blood. Source of these receptors: a man aged 25-45 years with COVID-19, enrolled during active disease.

The chain is built from TRBV7-2 and TRBJ1-6, with TRBD1 matching over 9 bases. The CDR3 totals 12 residues. Germline values: CDR1 SGHTA, CDR2 FQGNSA. V lost 4 bases to trimming and J lost 14 bases; unmatched junction nucleotides: 3. DNA for the CDR3: TGTGCCAGCAGCTGGGACAGGGCATCCCTCCACTTT. Residues: CASSWDRASLHF.

This clone showed up just a few times. The chain carries TRBV9 and TRBJ1-6, with TRBD1 matching over 9 bases. Per germline, CDR1 SGDLS and CDR2 YYNGEE. Germline trimming cut 3 bases from V and 4 bases from J; bases unmatched to any gene: 8. The CDR3 is 17 amino acids. CDR3 sequence reads: CASSGGQGDRYNSPLHF. As DNA, the CDR3 is TGTGCCAGCAGCGGGGGACAGGGCGATCGGTATAATTCACCCCTCCACTTT.

V usage is TRBV5-1 and J usage is TRBJ2-3, with 8 bases aligning to TRBD1. The germline CDR1 and CDR2 sequences are SGHRS and YFSETQ. The CDR3 is 14 amino acids. The ends lost 7 bases at V and 2 bases at J; junction bases unmatched: 6. As DNA, the CDR3 is TGCGCCAGCCACAGGGGGGATAACACAGATACGCAGTATTTT. Translation: CASHRGDNTDTQYF.

The rearrangement links TRBV7-9 to TRBJ1-4, with D perhaps TRBD1 (6 bases). This CDR3 comprises 15 residues. Germline values: CDR1 SEHNR, CDR2 FQNEAQ (reference sequence). V shed 8 bases and J shed 3 bases, with 16 bases lying between them. Written as DNA, the CDR3 is TGTGCCAGCCGGGACGGGGGGGCTTCTAATGAAAAACTGTTTTTT. It yields the protein CASRDGGASNEKLFF.

The chain recombines TRBV6-6 with TRBJ2-2; TRBD1 aligns across 8 bases. This CDR3 contains 16 residues. CDR1 is MNHNY, CDR2 SVGAGI, per germline (reference sequence). The junction had 11 bases not matched to a gene; V was cut back by 7 bases and J by 4 bases. DNA for the CDR3: TGTGCCAGCAAACCCTCTGGACAGGGCGGCACCGGGGAGCTGTTTTTT. Translated, it gives CASKPSGQGGTGELFF.

The V gene is TRBV18, the J gene TRBJ2-1; 8 nucleotides match TRBD1. This CDR3 spans 17 amino acids. The ends lost 4 bases at V and 2 bases at J; junction bases unmatched: 10. CDR1 is KGHSH and CDR2 is LQKENI in the germline V gene. The CDR3 region is CASSRAPGTGAYNEQFF. CDR3 nucleotide sequence: TGTGCCAGCTCACGAGCACCCGGGACAGGAGCCTACAATGAGCAGTTCTTC.

This clone was detected once. V and J are TRBV5-4 and TRBJ1-2, with 10 bases matching TRBD1. V was pared by 4 bases and J by 8 bases, with 11 bases of the junction left unmatched. CDR3 length: 15 residues. Germline CDR1 and CDR2: SGHNT and YYREEE (reference sequence). The CDR3 nucleotides read TGTGCCAGCAGCCACACGGGACAGGGGTTCGGAGGCTACACCTTC. This codes for CASSHTGQGFGGYTF.

The V call is TRBV6-1, the J call TRBJ1-1; 7 bases line up with TRBD1. The junction had 9 bases not matched to a gene; V was cut back by 1 base and J by 10 bases. This CDR3 comprises 14 residues. Germline lookup yields CDR1 MNHNS and CDR2 SASEGT. The CDR3 nucleotides are TGTGCCAGCAGTGAAGTGGGGCCAGGGGGTCTAGCTTTCTTT. Protein sequence: CASSEVGPGGLAFF.

This chain links TRBV29-1 with TRBJ1-3; TRBD1 matches at 8 bases. After removal of 5 bases from V and 2 bases from J, the junction contained 5 bases not matched to a gene. Germline values: CDR1 SQVTM, CDR2 ANQGSEA. The CDR3 loop spans 14 amino acids. This chain's CDR3 is CSVSQGATGNTIYF. The CDR3 DNA is TGCAGCGTTAGCCAGGGGGCTACTGGAAACACCATATATTTT.

Comment on this clone: A read error may explain this, as a much larger clone is one base away. This chain joins TRBV5-6 and TRBJ2-5; weak D call: TRBD1 (5 bases). Germline V gene sequence: CDR1 SGHDT, CDR2 YYEEEE. The V and J ends lost 0 bases and 2 bases respectively, with 5 bases between them. The CDR3 has 13 residues. The CDR3 DNA reads TGTGCCAGCAGCTTGGGACAGCAAGAGACCCAGTACTTC. It codes for CASSLGQQETQYF.

This chain connects TRBV19 to TRBJ1-5, with TRBD1 identical over 7 bases. With V trimmed by 0 bases and J by 3 bases, 5 bases remained unmatched. Germline CDR1 reads LNHDA; CDR2 reads SQIVND (reference sequence). CDR3 length equals 16 residues. The CDR3 region has the DNA TGTGCCAGTAGTATAGATCGGGGACAGTTCAATCAGCCCCAGCATTTT. Protein: CASSIDRGQFNQPQHF. The complete variable domain, with remaining parts taken from reference TRBV19 and TRBJ1-5, reads DGGITQSPKYLFRKEGQNVTLSCEQNLNHDAMYWYRQDPGQGLRLIYYSQIVNDFQKGDIAEGYSVSREKKESFPLTVTSAQKNPTAFYLCASSIDRGQFNQPQHFGDGTRLSIL.

Concerning this clone: At one end, the junction sequence differs from germline, possibly due to a read error. This chain links TRBV30 with TRBJ1-2; possibly TRBD1 for D (6 bases). Germline V gene lookup returns CDR1 GTSNPN and CDR2 SVGIG (reference sequence). This CDR3 spans 12 amino acids. CDR3 in amino acids: CAWSIGGPGTEF. CDR3 nucleotides: TGTGCCTGGAGCATTGGGGGCCCAGGGACGGAGTTC. Drawing the rest from reference TRBV30 and TRBJ1-2, the complete variable domain is SQTIHQWPATLVQPVGSPLSLECTVEGTSNPNLYWYRQAAGRGLQLLFYSVGIGQISSEVPQNLSASRPQDRQFILSSKKLLLSDSGFYLCAWSIGGPGTEFGSGTRLTVV.

This clone appeared once. The CDR3, as DNA: TGCAGCGTGACGGGACAGGTTTCGATCAGTGAGCAGTTCTTC. The encoded protein is CSVTGQVSISEQFF. The rearrangement uses TRBV29-1 and TRBJ2-1, with 8 bases aligning to TRBD1. Germline values: CDR1 SQVTM, CDR2 ANQGSEA. The CDR3 sequence is 14 residues long. V lost 6 bases, J lost 9 bases, and 13 bases stayed unmatched.